Listed below are T cell receptor beta chains from one sample, sequenced in a study of shared clonotypes between healthy human individuals. The repertoire was sequenced with immunoSEQ multiplex PCR; TCRdb's copy has only in-frame clones and lacks some. Here the sample spans a few million clones, around 93% being singletons. The sample was naive CD4+ T cells from PBMCs. The origin of the receptors is a young man in good health. Some clones in this sample may be carry-over from other donors' samples. CDR3s include the opening cysteine and the closing phenylalanine or tryptophan. A D gene is named only where the DNA matches it firmly. For some rows the clone size is stated as once, few or many, or as a class when expanded; others skip it.

v_gene	abundance	d_gene	j_gene	CDR3aa	CDR3nt
TRBV7-9	once	-	TRBJ2-1	CASSLAGVRPGEQFF	TGTGCCAGCAGCTTAGCGGGAGTAAGACCGGGTGAGCAGTTCTTC
TRBV29-1	-	TRBD1	TRBJ2-7	CSATGGQGSYEQYF	TGCAGCGCGACGGGCGGACAGGGGTCCTACGAGCAGTACTTC
TRBV29-1	-	-	TRBJ2-5	CSVTGTQETQYF	TGCAGTGTCACCGGAACCCAAGAGACCCAGTACTTC
TRBV27	few	-	TRBJ1-1	CASSVQTNTEAFF	TGTGCCAGCAGCGTTCAGACTAACACTGAAGCTTTCTTT
TRBV27	-	-	TRBJ1-2	CASPPGPYRHGYTF	TGTGCCAGCCCTCCGGGCCCCTACCGTCATGGCTACACCTTC
TRBV5-1	-	-	TRBJ1-5	CATCFWEGNQPQHF	TGCGCCACCTGCTTTTGGGAGGGTAATCAGCCCCAGCATTTT
TRBV5-1	-	-	TRBJ2-7	CASSQEVLGEQYF	TGCGCCAGCAGCCAGGAAGTCCTAGGGGAGCAGTACTTC
TRBV6-1	-	-	TRBJ1-2	CASSGGGYGYTF	TGTGCCAGCAGTGGGGGGGGCTATGGCTACACCTTC
TRBV28	-	TRBD1	TRBJ2-7	CASSLPGTGVHEQYF	TGTGCCAGCAGTCTCCCCGGGACAGGGGTCCACGAGCAGTACTTC
TRBV10-3	-	-	TRBJ1-2	CAIRGQNLGGYTF	TGTGCCATCAGAGGACAGAACTTAGGGGGCTACACCTTC
TRBV7-2	-	-	TRBJ1-5	CASSLRPIGSNQPQHF	TGTGCCAGCAGCTTAAGGCCGATCGGTAGCAATCAGCCCCAGCATTTT
TRBV12-5	-	TRBD1	TRBJ2-3	CASGTWTGGTDTQYF	TGTGCTAGTGGTACATGGACAGGGGGGACAGATACGCAGTATTTT
TRBV6-1	-	TRBD1	TRBJ2-1	CASSEGTGDDEQFF	TGTGCCAGCAGCGAGGGGACAGGGGACGATGAGCAGTTCTTC
TRBV6-7	-	TRBD2	TRBJ2-1	CASSSWGGNEQFF	TGTGCCAGCAGTTCCTGGGGGGGAAATGAGCAGTTCTTC
TRBV6-5	-	-	TRBJ2-5	CASSRFVSGETQYF	TGTGCCAGCAGCCGGTTTGTGTCTGGGGAGACCCAGTACTTC
TRBV7-2	-	-	TRBJ2-1	CASSFVGSGAYNEQFF	TGTGCCAGCAGCTTCGTTGGTAGCGGAGCATATAATGAGCAGTTCTTC
TRBV6-9	-	TRBD1	TRBJ2-7	CASRGQEYEQYF	TGTGCCAGCAGGGGACAGGAGTACGAGCAGTACTTC
TRBV21-1	-	-	TRBJ1-1	CAPGQGENTEAFF	TGTGCCCCGGGACAGGGGGAGAACACTGAAGCTTTCTTT
TRBV11-2	once	-	TRBJ2-3	CASSPRRLNTDTQYF	TGTGCCAGCAGTCCTAGAAGGCTTAACACAGATACGCAGTATTTT
TRBV10-3	-	-	TRBJ2-2	CAINPSGNTGELFF	TGTGCCATCAACCCGAGCGGAAACACCGGGGAGCTGTTTTTT
TRBV19	-	-	TRBJ2-2	CASSSAGTIAGELFF	TGTGCCAGTAGCAGCGCCGGGACAATCGCCGGGGAGCTGTTTTTT
TRBV7-3	-	-	TRBJ2-1	CASSLTAYNEQFF	TGTGCCAGCAGCTTAACGGCGTACAATGAGCAGTTCTTC
TRBV10-3	-	TRBD2	TRBJ2-2	CAISDLPSGNLVAGELFF	TGTGCCATCAGTGACCTCCCTAGCGGGAACCTTGTTGCCGGGGAGCTGTTTTTT
TRBV5-1	-	-	TRBJ2-3	CASSLGGGGTDTQYF	TGCGCCAGCAGCTTGGGGGGCGGCGGCACAGATACGCAGTATTTT
TRBV6-1	-	-	TRBJ2-7	CASRREGQDIYEQYF	TGTGCCAGCAGGAGGGAGGGACAGGACATTTACGAGCAGTACTTC
TRBV27	once	TRBD2	TRBJ2-5	CASSSPGLARETQYF	TGTGCCAGCAGTTCGCCGGGACTAGCGAGAGAGACCCAGTACTTC
TRBV5-1	-	-	TRBJ1-5	CASSLEGPGNQPQHF	TGCGCCAGCAGCTTGGAGGGTCCAGGAAATCAGCCCCAGCATTTT
TRBV10-3	-	TRBD1	TRBJ1-1	CATEKTGDGDTEAFF	TGTGCCACCGAGAAGACAGGGGATGGGGACACTGAAGCTTTCTTT
TRBV11-2	once	TRBD1	TRBJ1-4	CASSLDRGTVNEKLFF	TGTGCCAGCAGCTTAGATCGAGGGACAGTAAATGAAAAACTGTTTTTT
TRBV15	-	-	TRBJ2-7	CATSEQGYEQYF	TGTGCCACCAGCGAACAGGGTTACGAGCAGTACTTC
TRBV27	-	-	TRBJ2-3	CASRFTLSTDTQYF	TGTGCCAGCAGGTTCACCCTTAGCACAGATACGCAGTATTTT
TRBV10-3	-	-	TRBJ2-4	CAISETPQDIQYF	TGTGCCATCAGTGAGACCCCTCAGGACATTCAGTACTTC
TRBV18	-	-	TRBJ1-2	CASSPVGPNPSNYGYTF	TGTGCCAGCTCACCAGTGGGGCCGAACCCGTCTAACTATGGCTACACCTTC
TRBV7-2	-	-	TRBJ2-5	CASSTRQGTQYF	TGTGCCAGCAGCACCCGGCAGGGGACCCAGTACTTC
TRBV4-1	once	TRBD1	TRBJ2-7	CASSQPGQGIYEQYF	TGCGCCAGCAGCCAACCGGGACAGGGGATCTACGAGCAGTACTTC
TRBV18	once	-	TRBJ1-1	CASSPVEGTEAFF	TGTGCCAGCTCACCGGTCGAGGGGACTGAAGCTTTCTTT
TRBV5-1	-	TRBD1	TRBJ2-7	CASSAGGHYEQYF	TGCGCCAGCAGCGCAGGGGGCCACTACGAGCAGTACTTC
TRBV25-1	-	TRBD1	TRBJ2-1	CASSEPRQGAYNEQFF	TGTGCCAGCAGTGAACCCCGACAGGGCGCCTACAATGAGCAGTTCTTC
TRBV2	-	TRBD2	TRBJ2-1	CASSTSGNNEQFF	TGTGCCAGCAGTACTAGCGGAAACAATGAGCAGTTCTTC
TRBV28	-	TRBD2	TRBJ2-3	CASSLGASGVTDTQYF	TGTGCCAGCAGTTTAGGCGCTAGCGGAGTCACAGATACGCAGTATTTT
TRBV29-1	-	TRBD1	TRBJ2-1	CSVQGAWYNEQFF	TGCAGCGTACAGGGGGCATGGTACAATGAGCAGTTCTTC
TRBV2	-	-	TRBJ1-5	CASSPSRAQPQHF	TGTGCCAGCAGTCCTTCGAGGGCCCAGCCCCAGCATTTT
TRBV29-1	-	-	TRBJ1-1	CSVVVGVTTEAFF	TGCAGCGTTGTAGTAGGGGTCACCACTGAAGCTTTCTTT
TRBV27	-	TRBD2	TRBJ2-5	CASSPRLAGPLGQTQYF	TGTGCCAGCAGTCCAAGACTAGCGGGACCCCTCGGGCAGACCCAGTACTTC
TRBV11-2	-	TRBD2	TRBJ2-7	CASGRLAGVGGYEQYF	TGTGCCAGCGGGAGGCTAGCGGGAGTGGGAGGCTACGAGCAGTACTTC
TRBV4-1	-	-	TRBJ2-2	CASSQEGNTGELFF	TGCGCCAGCAGCCAAGAGGGAAACACCGGGGAGCTGTTTTTT
TRBV27	-	-	TRBJ2-3	CASSFSRVADTQYF	TGTGCCAGCAGTTTCTCTCGGGTCGCAGATACGCAGTATTTT
TRBV2	-	-	TRBJ2-3	CASSVTRTGTDTQYF	TGTGCCAGCAGTGTTACCCGGACAGGCACAGATACGCAGTATTTT
TRBV28	-	-	TRBJ1-1	CASLAIMNTEAFF	TGTGCCTCGTTGGCGATCATGAACACTGAAGCTTTCTTT
TRBV7-7	-	-	TRBJ2-2	CATPRIMIGTGELFF	TGTGCCACCCCCCGGATCATGATAGGAACCGGGGAGCTGTTTTTT
TRBV19	once	-	TRBJ1-2	CASSIGARVYGYTF	TGTGCCAGTAGTATCGGTGCCAGGGTGTATGGCTACACCTTC
TRBV29-1	-	-	TRBJ2-7	CSVERGQPGWEQYF	TGCAGCGTTGAGCGGGGACAGCCGGGTTGGGAGCAGTACTTC
TRBV6-1	-	TRBD1	TRBJ2-7	CASGGQGNYNEQYF	TGTGCCAGCGGGGGACAGGGCAATTATAACGAGCAGTACTTC
TRBV5-4	-	-	TRBJ2-7	CASSSGYNYEQYF	TGTGCCAGCAGCTCGGGATATAACTACGAGCAGTACTTC
TRBV5-1	-	-	TRBJ2-2	CASSPLEGPPYGELFF	TGCGCCAGCAGCCCCCTAGAGGGACCGCCATACGGGGAGCTGTTTTTT